This TCR beta chain was retrieved from a study of response to subunit inactivated influenza vaccine. Between the trimmed V and J ends, which lost 0 bases and 15 bases, there was a span of 12 bases. Per germline, CDR1 KGHSH and CDR2 LQKENI. The length of the CDR3 is 12 residues. The sample holds a few counts of this clonotype. TCRdb redid the calling of the RT-PCR reads with MiXCR, one entry per CDR3 protein. The data show under 750,000 distinct CDR3 sequences, over 9.5% seen once. This sequence joins TRBV18 and TRBJ2-1; no reliable D call. The sequencing here drew on PBMCs from blood, taken on the day of vaccination. This sequence was found in a man aged 50 or older who received an inactivated influenza vaccine. CDR3 bases: TGTGCCAGCTCACCACCAGGTAGTCCAGGGTTCTTC. Residues: CASSPPGSPGFF.